The subject of this entry is one TCR beta chain. Its antigen is unidentified. The method was immunoSEQ multiplex PCR; TCRdb's version includes in-frame clones alone and lacks a portion of them. The sample has 25,000 to 35,000 clones, 93% seen once. Donors were patients with active juvenile idiopathic arthritis. From germline, CDR1 is SGHTA and CDR2 FQGNSA. Trimming took off 10 bases at V and 4 bases at J, with 17 bases between the two ends. This CDR3 has 13 amino acids. The source of the sample is a study of circulating and synovial CD4+ cells in juvenile arthritis. Study-level results: CPL versus bulk CD4 samples: T cell genome counts differed by at least an order of magnitude.

The rearrangement links TRBV7-2 to TRBJ2-7, with a tentative D call TRBD2 (6 bases). The origin of this receptor is a human donor with juvenile idiopathic arthritis. The sequenced sample consisted of CD4+ T cells from blood. DNA of the CDR3: TGTGCCACTGCGGGGCCTGGCGGGTACGAGCAGTACTTC. This codes for CATAGPGGYEQYF.